Below are 8 T cell receptor beta chains sequenced from a single sample in a study of T-cell memory formation after mild COVID-19. In TCRdb, the 5' RACE reads were re-called with MiXCR into one record per CDR3 protein. The table shows over 300,000 distinct CDR3 sequences, with 20% to 25% occurring only once. Source material: PBMCs or a T cell subset sorted from them (not recorded which). The receptors originated from a man between 18 and 35 years old who had mild COVID-19 (a few samples of this study predate the infection). Cell type and time point are not known.

The V call is TRBV7-8, the J call TRBJ1-6; TRBD1 agrees at 7 bases. V lost 0 bases, J lost 9 bases, and 8 bases stayed unmatched. Germline assignment: CDR1 SGHVS and CDR2 FQNEAQ. The CDR3 sequence is 16 residues long. The chain's CDR3 is CASSLATGVRGSPLHF. CDR3 DNA: TGTGCCAGCAGCTTAGCCACAGGGGTGAGGGGTTCACCCCTCCACTTT. The whole variable domain, filled in from reference TRBV7-8 and TRBJ1-6, reads GAGVSQSPRYKVAKRGQDVALRCDPISGHVSLFWYQQALGQGPEFLTYFQNEAQLDKSGLPSDRFFAERPEGSVSTLKIQRTQQEDSAVYLCASSLATGVRGSPLHFGNGTRLTVT.

This clonotype was counted between two and nine times. The chain links TRBV7-3 to TRBJ1-1; D is uncertain. The length of the CDR3 is 14 residues. Looked up from germline, CDR1 is SGHTA and CDR2 is FQGTGA. V lost 0 bases, J lost 1 base, and 6 bases lay in between. The CDR3 is CASSLTRGNTEAFF. CDR3 nucleotides: TGTGCCAGCAGCTTAACCCGGGGGAACACTGAAGCTTTCTTT.

The rearrangement joins TRBV5-1 to TRBJ1-6; D unclear. This CDR3 has 14 residues. V lost 0 bases, J lost 8 bases, and 9 bases lay in between. Germline V gives CDR1 SGHRS, CDR2 YFSETQ. This CDR3 is CASSLAGLDSPLHF. Written as DNA, the CDR3 is TGCGCCAGCAGCTTGGCCGGGTTGGATTCACCCCTCCACTTT.

The chain has TRBV5-4 and TRBJ2-7; 9 bases map to TRBD2. The CDR3 has 13 amino acids. The germline gives CDR1 SGHNT, CDR2 YYREEE (reference sequence). Losses at the gene ends were 5 bases for V and 5 bases for J; bases not matched to a gene: 5. CDR3 in amino acids: CASRIAGADEQYF. The DNA for the CDR3 is TGTGCCAGCAGGATAGCGGGGGCCGACGAGCAGTACTTC.

This chain connects TRBV19 to TRBJ2-3; 9 bases agree with TRBD2. The CDR3 is 15 residues long. Germline V gene data show CDR1 as LNHDA and CDR2 as SQIVND (reference sequence). With 4 bases clipped from V and 3 bases from J, the junction kept 5 bases outside the gene matches. The CDR3 loop reads CASSTRGGPTDTQYF. CDR3 nucleotides: TGTGCCAGTAGTACGCGGGGGGGCCCGACAGATACGCAGTATTTT.

This clonotype was counted only a few times. The chain uses TRBV4-1 and TRBJ1-2, with no clear D. The CDR3 is made up of 13 amino acids. Germline CDR1 and CDR2: MGHRA and YSYEKL. Between the trimmed V and J ends, which lost 3 bases and 4 bases, there was a span of 9 bases. The CDR3 nucleotides read TGCGCCAGCAGCCAGGAGGGCGCCTATGGCTACACCTTC. It yields the protein CASSQEGAYGYTF.

This clonotype was counted between two and nine times. The chain carries TRBV9 and TRBJ2-1, with a weak D call TRBD2 (5 bases). There are 16 residues in the CDR3. The V end lost 0 bases, the J end lost 0 bases, and 10 bases lay between the germline ends. The germline V gene has CDR1 SGDLS and CDR2 YYNGEE. This CDR3 is CASSVAGSSSYNEQFF. DNA for the CDR3: TGTGCCAGCAGCGTAGCGGGGAGTAGCTCCTACAATGAGCAGTTCTTC.

This clonotype was detected a few times. The V gene is TRBV6-6, the J gene TRBJ1-5; D remains ambiguous. Germline loops: CDR1 MNHNY, CDR2 SVGAGI (reference sequence). The V end lost 5 bases, the J end lost 5 bases, and 16 bases lay between the germline ends. This CDR3 has 15 residues. The CDR3 reads CASSRGPGGDQPQHF. CDR3 bases: TGTGCCAGCAGTAGAGGGCCTGGCGGCGATCAGCCCCAGCATTTT.